The 3 T cell receptor beta chains reported below all come from one sample, sequenced in a study of T cell responses to AZD1222 COVID-19 vaccine. Using immunoSEQ multiplex PCR, the repertoire was profiled, and TCRdb retains in-frame clones only, with some absent. The sample lists about 100,000 clones; roughly 90% were seen once. This material consisted of peripheral blood, taken on day 0 of AZD1222 vaccination. These receptors all stem from an adult in good health.

The chain uses TRBV11-2 and TRBJ2-6; tentatively, D is TRBD2 (5 bases). CDR1 and CDR2 from the germline V gene are SGHAT and FQNNGV. The CDR3 covers 16 residues. The ends were cut back, 5 bases at V and 0 bases at J, with 11 bases in the middle. In DNA form, the CDR3 reads TGTGCCAGCAGCCCACTAGGCGGCTCTGGGGCCAACGTCCTGACTTTC. The encoded protein is CASSPLGGSGANVLTF. The whole variable domain, remainder taken from reference TRBV11-2 and TRBJ2-6, is EAGVAQSPRYKIIEKRQSVAFWCNPISGHATLYWYQQILGQGPKLLIQFQNNGVVDDSQLPKDRFSAERLKGVDSTLKIQPAKLEDSAVYLCASSPLGGSGANVLTFGAGSRLTVL.

Of note for this clone: Other DNA variants within this sample encode the same CDR3. V is TRBV9 and J is TRBJ2-1; D is unresolved. The CDR3 contains 13 residues. Deletions cut 0 bases from V and 8 bases from J, with 9 bases between. The germline V gene encodes CDR1 SGDLS and CDR2 YYNGEE. The CDR3 DNA reads TGTGCCAGCAGCGTAGAGGTTCGTGATGAGCAGTTCTTC. It encodes CASSVEVRDEQFF.

CDR3 sequence reads: CASSPTPLAGVFDEQYF. CDR3 DNA sequence: TGCGCCAGCAGCCCGACACCTCTAGCGGGAGTTTTCGACGAGCAGTACTTC. The V gene is TRBV5-1, the J gene TRBJ2-7; TRBD2 aligns across 10 bases. CDR1 and CDR2 (germline): SGHRS, YFSETQ. There are 17 residues in the CDR3. The V segment lost 4 bases and the J segment 5 bases; nucleotides outside the gene matches: 15.